The 21 T cell receptor beta chains presented below share a single source sample, sequenced in a study of blood T cell repertoires in COVID-19. Only in-frame clones appear in the TCRdb table, and some are missing; sequencing was by immunoSEQ multiplex PCR. Of around 250,000 clones listed, almost 90% are singletons. Sequencing was done on a sample of peripheral blood. These receptors were collected from a woman aged 60-75 years with COVID-19, enrolled during active disease.

Worth noting for this clone: This sample also contains other DNA sequences that code for the same CDR3. V usage is TRBV15 and J usage is TRBJ2-5, with unresolved D. CDR1 is LNHNV, CDR2 YYDKDF, per germline (reference sequence). V lost 0 bases, J lost 4 bases, and 9 bases lay in between. The CDR3 has 14 residues. The chain's CDR3 is CATSRDLGRETQYF. In DNA, the CDR3 is TGTGCCACCAGCAGAGATCTTGGCCGAGAGACCCAGTACTTC.

This chain uses TRBV5-1 with TRBJ1-3; tentative D call: TRBD1 (6 bases). There are 14 residues in the CDR3. Germline lookup yields CDR1 SGHRS and CDR2 YFSETQ. V dropped 7 bases and J dropped 4 bases, with 15 bases sitting between them. This CDR3 is CASAQGSWGNTIYF. The CDR3 DNA sequence: TGCGCCAGCGCACAGGGATCGTGGGGAAACACCATATATTTT.

Written as DNA, the CDR3 is TGTGCCAGCTCACCGGAATTGGTACAGATTAATGAAAAACTGTTTTTT. This encodes CASSPELVQINEKLFF. The gene calls are TRBV18 and TRBJ1-4; D gene uncertain. This CDR3 comprises 16 residues. The V end was cut by 3 bases, the J end by 4 bases, with 15 bases between. CDR1 and CDR2 (germline): KGHSH, LQKENI.

The chain combines TRBV7-9 with TRBJ1-1; D gene ambiguous. Germline-derived CDR1 and CDR2 are SEHNR and FQNEAQ (reference sequence). Trimming pared 3 bases from V and 11 bases from J, leaving 7 bases between. The CDR3 is made up of 10 amino acids. CDR3 in DNA: TGTGCCAGCAGCTTCGACTCGGCTTTCTTT. Translation: CASSFDSAFF.

This sequence joins TRBV7-3 and TRBJ2-1; D gene unclear. Germline values: CDR1 SGHTA, CDR2 FQGTGA. The CDR3 contains 13 residues. V was cut by 4 bases and J by 3 bases, with 7 bases left in between. The CDR3 sequence: CASSSASYNEQFF. CDR3 sequence (DNA): TGTGCCAGCAGCTCGGCTAGCTACAATGAGCAGTTCTTC. Combining the CDR3 with reference TRBV7-3 and TRBJ2-1 gives the whole variable domain GAGVSQTPSNKVTEKGKYVELRCDPISGHTALYWYRQSLGQGPEFLIYFQGTGAADDSGLPNDRFFAVRPEGSVSTLKIQRTERGDSAVYLCASSSASYNEQFFGPGTRLTVL.

This chain uses TRBV27 with TRBJ1-2; 7 bases line up with TRBD1. J was trimmed by 0 bases and V by 6 bases; bases with no gene match: 4. The CDR3 runs 14 residues. CDR1 MNHEY and CDR2 SMNVEV come from the germline V gene (reference sequence). CDR3 bases: TGTGCCAGCAGAGGCGGGACAGCTAACTATGGCTACACCTTC. It yields the protein CASRGGTANYGYTF.

CDR3 loop: CASSPLRDANYGYTF. In DNA form, the CDR3 reads TGTGCCAGCTCACCTTTGCGGGACGCGAACTATGGCTACACCTTC. The rearrangement joins TRBV18 to TRBJ1-2, with D maybe TRBD1 (5 bases). There are 15 residues in the CDR3. V was shortened by 3 bases and J by 2 bases, with 13 bases between the two germline ends. The germline gives CDR1 KGHSH, CDR2 LQKENI.

In DNA, the CDR3 is TGTGCCAGCAGCTTAGAGGGGGCAGGGGGCTTTGGCTACACCTTC. Its protein product is CASSLEGAGGFGYTF. The V and J genes are TRBV11-2 and TRBJ1-2; 8 bases are shared with TRBD1. With V trimmed by 0 bases and J by 7 bases, 7 bases remained unmatched. Germline lookup yields CDR1 SGHAT and CDR2 FQNNGV. The CDR3 extends over 15 amino acids.

This chain connects TRBV10-3 to TRBJ2-3; a possible D gene is TRBD1 (6 bases). Germline assignment: CDR1 ENHRY and CDR2 SYGVKD. This CDR3 has 12 amino acids. Trimming shortened V by 3 bases and J by 8 bases, and 9 bases separated the two germline ends. CDR3 DNA: TGTGCCATCAGTGACGACAGGAGTACGCAGTATTTT. Encoded protein: CAISDDRSTQYF.

V gene TRBV7-9 combines with J gene TRBJ2-7; tentative D call: TRBD1 (6 bases). The CDR3 has 14 residues. Germline V gives CDR1 SEHNR, CDR2 FQNEAQ (reference sequence). Trimming removed 5 bases at V and 3 bases at J, with 14 bases between. CDR3 region: CASSPWTEGYEQYF. CDR3 bases: TGTGCCAGCAGCCCCTGGACAGAGGGCTACGAGCAGTACTTC.

V usage is TRBV7-2 and J usage is TRBJ1-2; D unclear. CDR1 and CDR2 from the germline V gene are SGHTA and FQGNSA. V was shortened by 5 bases and J by 2 bases, with 15 bases between the two germline ends. The CDR3 runs 15 residues. In nucleotides, the CDR3 is TGTGCCAGCAGCACCGGACCCGGGGAGAACTATGGCTACACCTTC. Translation gives CASSTGPGENYGYTF. The full variable domain, completed using reference TRBV7-2 and TRBJ1-2, is GAGVSQSPSNKVTEKGKDVELRCDPISGHTALYWYRQSLGQGLEFLIYFQGNSAPDKSGLPSDRFSAERTGGSVSTLTIQRTQQEDSAVYLCASSTGPGENYGYTFGSGTRLTVV.

This sequence joins TRBV14 and TRBJ2-2; 7 bases fit TRBD1. This CDR3 is built from 15 residues. V was clipped by 1 base and J by 6 bases; unmatched bases: 5. CDR1 is SGHDN and CDR2 is FVKESK in the germline V gene. As DNA, the CDR3 is TGTGCCAGCAGCCAAGTAGGGGGCGCGGCCGGGGAGCTGTTTTTT. As protein: CASSQVGGAAGELFF.

This clone was seen once. The rearrangement joins TRBV12-3 or TRBV12-4 to TRBJ2-5; a possible D gene is TRBD1 (6 bases). The CDR3 is 13 amino acids. Trimming cost V 6 bases and J 14 bases, with 22 bases left between them. CDR3 loop: CASSTRWTDPPYF. The CDR3 DNA reads TGTGCCAGCAGCACACGCTGGACAGACCCGCCCTACTTC.

The chain carries TRBV7-2 and TRBJ1-2; D unresolved. Trimming stripped 2 bases from V and 8 bases from J, with 6 bases between. CDR3 length: 11 amino acids. Germline CDR1 is SGHTA and CDR2 is FQGNSA. The CDR3: CASSLYGGYTF. The CDR3 nucleotides read TGTGCCAGCAGCTTATACGGGGGCTACACCTTC.

The chain carries TRBV18 and TRBJ1-4, with D possibly matching TRBD1 (5 bases). From germline, CDR1 is KGHSH and CDR2 LQKENI. With 0 bases removed from V and 7 bases from J, the gap between germline ends came to 9 bases. CDR3 length: 14 residues. This CDR3 is CASSPPGGAEKLFF. The CDR3 region has the DNA TGTGCCAGCTCACCACCGGGAGGGGCTGAAAAACTGTTTTTT.

The rearrangement uses TRBV27 and TRBJ1-6; D gene unclear. Trimming removed 3 bases at V and 10 bases at J, with 16 bases between. There are 15 residues in the CDR3. The germline gives CDR1 MNHEY, CDR2 SMNVEV (reference sequence). DNA of the CDR3: TGTGCCAGCAGTTTTTACACGGCGGGGAGGTCACCCCTCCACTTT. It yields the protein CASSFYTAGRSPLHF.

The chain employs TRBV7-2 and TRBJ2-5; TRBD2 matches 7 bases. V dropped 2 bases and J dropped 1; count of bases not matched to a gene: 4. CDR1 is SGHTA, CDR2 FQGNSA, per germline. This CDR3 has 15 residues. CDR3 DNA: TGTGCCAGCAGCTTACGGGCGGGGGTCCAAGAGACCCAGTACTTC. Its protein product is CASSLRAGVQETQYF.

This clone was detected only once. The chain combines TRBV19 with TRBJ1-2; D is perhaps TRBD1 (5 bases). Germline assignment: CDR1 LNHDA and CDR2 SQIVND (reference sequence). The CDR3 extends over 14 amino acids. The V end lost 10 bases, the J end lost 2 bases, and 17 bases lay between the germline ends. CDR3 sequence: CATRYRDSNYGYTF. In DNA form, the CDR3 reads TGTGCCACCCGGTACCGGGACTCCAACTATGGCTACACCTTC.

This rearrangement joins TRBV6-4 to TRBJ1-5, with 9 bases that match TRBD1. The CDR3 has 15 residues. V trimming: 3 bases; J trimming: 7 bases; junction bases outside the gene matches: 7. Germline assignment: CDR1 MRHNA and CDR2 SNTAGT. The CDR3 DNA follows: TGTGCCAGCAGTGAGTCCACAGGGGGCGACCAGCCCCAGCATTTT. Its translation is CASSESTGGDQPQHF.

The rearrangement joins TRBV11-2 to TRBJ1-1, with unresolved D. Trimming took 2 bases from V and 8 from J, leaving 12 bases between them. Looked up from germline, CDR1 is SGHAT and CDR2 is FQNNGV. CDR3 size: 13 residues. Written as DNA, the CDR3 is TGTGCCAGCAGCTTAAACTGGGAGCCAGAAGCTTTCTTT. Residues: CASSLNWEPEAFF.

The gene calls are TRBV7-9 and TRBJ2-1; TRBD1 agrees at 7 bases. Germline V lookup: CDR1 SEHNR, CDR2 FQNEAQ (reference sequence). The V gene end was trimmed by 1 base and the J gene end by 10 bases; junction bases not matched to a gene: 13. The CDR3 is 16 amino acids. For the CDR3, the DNA is TGTGCCAGCAGCTTAGACTTCGGTTTTAGGGGGCGAGAGCAGTTCTTC. It encodes CASSLDFGFRGREQFF. The whole variable domain, filled in from reference TRBV7-9 and TRBJ2-1, reads DTGVSQNPRHKITKRGQNVTFRCDPISEHNRLYWYRQTLGQGPEFLTYFQNEAQLEKSRLLSDRFSAERPKGSFSTLEIQRTEQGDSAMYLCASSLDFGFRGREQFFGPGTRLTVL.